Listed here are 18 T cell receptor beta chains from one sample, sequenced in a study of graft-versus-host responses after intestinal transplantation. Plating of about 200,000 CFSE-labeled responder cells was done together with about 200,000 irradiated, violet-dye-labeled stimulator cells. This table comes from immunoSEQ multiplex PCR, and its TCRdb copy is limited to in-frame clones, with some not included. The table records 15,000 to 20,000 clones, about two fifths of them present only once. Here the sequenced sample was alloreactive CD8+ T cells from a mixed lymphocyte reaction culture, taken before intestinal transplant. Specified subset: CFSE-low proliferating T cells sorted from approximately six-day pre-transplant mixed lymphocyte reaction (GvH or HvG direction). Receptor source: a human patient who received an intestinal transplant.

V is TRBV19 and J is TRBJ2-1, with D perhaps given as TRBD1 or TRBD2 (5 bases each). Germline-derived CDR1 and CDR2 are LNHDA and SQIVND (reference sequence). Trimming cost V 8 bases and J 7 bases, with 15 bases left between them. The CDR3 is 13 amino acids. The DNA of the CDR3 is TGTGCCAGTGGGTGGGACGAAGGGAATGAGCAGTTCTTC. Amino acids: CASGWDEGNEQFF.

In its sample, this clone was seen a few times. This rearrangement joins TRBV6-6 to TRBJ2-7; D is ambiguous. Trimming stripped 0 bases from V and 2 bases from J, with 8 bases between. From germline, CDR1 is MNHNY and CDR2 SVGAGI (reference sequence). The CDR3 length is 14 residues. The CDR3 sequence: CASSYSAPTYEQYF. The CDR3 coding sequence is TGTGCCAGCAGTTACTCGGCTCCTACCTACGAGCAGTACTTC.

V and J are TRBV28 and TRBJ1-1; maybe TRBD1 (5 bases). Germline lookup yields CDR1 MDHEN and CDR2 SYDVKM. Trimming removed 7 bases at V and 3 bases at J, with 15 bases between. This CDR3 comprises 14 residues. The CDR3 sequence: CASKLWGGDTEAFF. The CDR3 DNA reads TGTGCCAGCAAGTTGTGGGGGGGGGACACTGAAGCTTTCTTT.

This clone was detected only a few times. The CDR3 sequence: CASSLPTGTSGESHSTEQYF. As DNA, the CDR3 is TGTGCCAGCAGCTTACCTACCGGGACTAGCGGGGAATCCCATTCTACCGAGCAGTACTTC. The V call is TRBV7-3, the J call TRBJ2-7, with 13 bases matching TRBD2. With V trimmed by 2 bases and J by 6 bases, 19 bases remained unmatched. This CDR3 has 20 amino acids. Germline V gene lookup returns CDR1 SGHTA and CDR2 FQGTGA.

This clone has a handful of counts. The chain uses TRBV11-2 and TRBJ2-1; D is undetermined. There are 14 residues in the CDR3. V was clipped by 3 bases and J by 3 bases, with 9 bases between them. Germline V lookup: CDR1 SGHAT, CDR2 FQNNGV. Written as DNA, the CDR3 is TGTGCCAGCAGCTTCCTCGACAACTACAATGAGCAGTTCTTC. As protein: CASSFLDNYNEQFF.

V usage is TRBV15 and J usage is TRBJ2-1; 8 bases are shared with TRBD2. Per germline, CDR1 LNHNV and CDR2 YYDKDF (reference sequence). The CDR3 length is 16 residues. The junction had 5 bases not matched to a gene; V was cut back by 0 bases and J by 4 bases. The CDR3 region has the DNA TGTGCCACCAGCAGAGAACGGGAGGGCCCGTACAATGAGCAGTTCTTC. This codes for CATSREREGPYNEQFF.

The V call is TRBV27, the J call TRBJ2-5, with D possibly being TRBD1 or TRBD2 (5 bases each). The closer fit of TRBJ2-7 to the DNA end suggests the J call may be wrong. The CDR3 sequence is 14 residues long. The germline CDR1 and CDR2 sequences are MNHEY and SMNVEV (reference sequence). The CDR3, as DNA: TGTGCCAGCAGTTTTGGGGGTAACTCCTACGAGCAGTACTTC. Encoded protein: CASSFGGNSYEQYF.

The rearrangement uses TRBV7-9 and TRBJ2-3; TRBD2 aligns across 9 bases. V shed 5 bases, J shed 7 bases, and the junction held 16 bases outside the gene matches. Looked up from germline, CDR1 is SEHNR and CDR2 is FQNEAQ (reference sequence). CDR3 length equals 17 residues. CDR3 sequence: CASSERLAVRVWNTQYF. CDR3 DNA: TGTGCCAGCAGCGAACGACTAGCGGTTCGGGTGTGGAATACGCAGTATTTT.

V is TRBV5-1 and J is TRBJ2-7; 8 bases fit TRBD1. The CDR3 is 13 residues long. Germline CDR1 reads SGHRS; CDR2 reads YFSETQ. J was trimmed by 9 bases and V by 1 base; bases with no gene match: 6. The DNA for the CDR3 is TGCGCCAGCAGCTTGCGGGACAGGCTACCGCAGTACTTC. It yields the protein CASSLRDRLPQYF. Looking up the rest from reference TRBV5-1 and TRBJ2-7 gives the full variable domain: KAGVTQTPRYLIKTRGQQVTLSCSPISGHRSVSWYQQTPGQGLQFLFEYFSETQRNKGNFPGRFSGRQFSNSRSEMNVSTLELGDSALYLCASSLRDRLPQYFGPGTRLTVT.

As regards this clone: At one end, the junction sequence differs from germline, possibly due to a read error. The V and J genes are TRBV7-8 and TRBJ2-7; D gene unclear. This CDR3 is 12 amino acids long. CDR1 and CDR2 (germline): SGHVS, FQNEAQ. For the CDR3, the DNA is TGTGCAAGCAGCCTTACAGTCTACGAGCAGTACTTC. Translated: CASSLTVYEQYF.

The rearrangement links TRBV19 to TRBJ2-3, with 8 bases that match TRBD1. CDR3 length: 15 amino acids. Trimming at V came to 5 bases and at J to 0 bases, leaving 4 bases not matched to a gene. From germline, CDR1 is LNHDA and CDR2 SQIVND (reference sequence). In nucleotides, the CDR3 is TGTGCCAGTAGTGCGACAGGGGCCAGCACAGATACGCAGTATTTT. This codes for CASSATGASTDTQYF.

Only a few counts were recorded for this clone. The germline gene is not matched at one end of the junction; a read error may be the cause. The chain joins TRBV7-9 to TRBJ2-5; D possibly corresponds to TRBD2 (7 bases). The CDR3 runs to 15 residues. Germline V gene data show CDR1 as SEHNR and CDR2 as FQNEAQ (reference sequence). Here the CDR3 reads CASSVARGGGETQYF. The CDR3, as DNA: TGTGCCAGCAGCGTAGCGAGAGGGGGGGGAGAGACCCAGTACTTC.

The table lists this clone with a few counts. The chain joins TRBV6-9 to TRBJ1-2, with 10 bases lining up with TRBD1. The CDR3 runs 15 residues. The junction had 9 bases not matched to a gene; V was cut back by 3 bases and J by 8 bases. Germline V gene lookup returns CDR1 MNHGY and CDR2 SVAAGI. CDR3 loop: CASSYATGGLYGYTF. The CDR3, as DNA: TGTGCCAGCAGTTACGCGACAGGGGGCCTCTACGGCTACACCTTC.

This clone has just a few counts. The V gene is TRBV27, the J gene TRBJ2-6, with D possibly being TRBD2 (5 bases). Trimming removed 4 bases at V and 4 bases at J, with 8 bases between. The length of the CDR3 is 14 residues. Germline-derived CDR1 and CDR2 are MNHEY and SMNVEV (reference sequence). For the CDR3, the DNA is TGTGCCAGCAGTTCGGGGTGGGGGGCCAACGTCCTGACTTTC. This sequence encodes CASSSGWGANVLTF.

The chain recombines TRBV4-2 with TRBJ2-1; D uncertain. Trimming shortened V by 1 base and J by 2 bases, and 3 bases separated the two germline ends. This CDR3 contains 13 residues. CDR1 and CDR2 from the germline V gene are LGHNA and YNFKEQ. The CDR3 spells CASSQGPYNEQFF. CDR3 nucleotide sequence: TGTGCCAGCAGCCAAGGTCCCTACAATGAGCAGTTCTTC.

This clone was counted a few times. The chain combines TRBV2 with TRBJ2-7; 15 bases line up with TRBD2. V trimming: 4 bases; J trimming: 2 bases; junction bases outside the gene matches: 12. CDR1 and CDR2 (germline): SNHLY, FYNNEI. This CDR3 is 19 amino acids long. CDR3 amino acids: CASSAPGLAGGTVPYEQYF. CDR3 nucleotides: TGTGCCAGCAGTGCGCCGGGACTAGCGGGAGGCACGGTACCCTACGAGCAGTACTTC.

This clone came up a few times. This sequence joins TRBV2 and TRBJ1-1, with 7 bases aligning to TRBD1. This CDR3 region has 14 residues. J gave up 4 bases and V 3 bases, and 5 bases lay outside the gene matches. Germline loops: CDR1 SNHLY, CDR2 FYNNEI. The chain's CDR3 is CASSEWQGGTEAFF. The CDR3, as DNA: TGTGCCAGCAGTGAGTGGCAGGGGGGCACTGAAGCTTTCTTT.

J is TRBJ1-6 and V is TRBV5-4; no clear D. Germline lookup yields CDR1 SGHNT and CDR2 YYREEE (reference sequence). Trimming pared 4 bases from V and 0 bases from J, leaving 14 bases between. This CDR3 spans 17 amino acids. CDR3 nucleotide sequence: TGTGCCAGCAGCCACCCAGACACGAGCTCCTATAATTCACCCCTCCACTTT. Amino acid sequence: CASSHPDTSSYNSPLHF.